This section outlines one T cell receptor (beta chain) sequence together with its context. Original handling: Reference gene primers were amplified, and this amplification served to estimate nucleated cell counts. The assay was immunoSEQ multiplex PCR, and TCRdb's table has in-frame clones only and misses some. The DNA gave D and trimming, while V, J and clone size come from that table. The sample has approximately 320,000 clones, 65% to 90% seen once. This sample is drawn from a study of blood T cell repertoires in COVID-19. Study-wide background: Acute and convalescent COVID-19 specimens originated in the United States, Italy and Spain. PBMCs, B-cell-depleted T cells, or T cells provided the cDNA or gDNA that made up the material.

The origin of this receptor is a human donor in a cohort sampled during active COVID-19. The sequenced sample consisted of peripheral blood.

The CDR3 reads CASSRISGTTNEKLFF. CDR3 nucleotides: TGCGCCAGCAGCCGAATTTCAGGAACAACTAATGAAAAACTGTTTTTT. The chain uses TRBV5-1 and TRBJ1-4, with unresolved D. The CDR3 has 16 amino acids. Trimming took 4 bases from V and 0 from J, leaving 13 bases between them. Germline CDR1 is SGHRS and CDR2 is YFSETQ.